These 18 T cell receptor beta chains were all obtained from the same sample, sequenced in a study of long-term antiretroviral therapy in people with HIV. With survey level as its setting, the immunoSEQ assay was v3.0. The protocol was immunoSEQ multiplex PCR, while the TCRdb copy is restricted to in-frame clones and leaves out a portion. The sample includes 38,000 or so clones, 85% to 95% seen only once; the top ten take 2% to 2.5%. Here the sequenced sample was unsorted PBMCs, taken roughly 9.4 years after starting antiretroviral therapy. The receptors come from a man aged 30 to 45 with HIV.

The genes are TRBV7-9 and TRBJ1-2, with D possibly TRBD1 on 6 matching bases. The V end was cut by 5 bases, the J end by 4 bases, with 11 bases between. The CDR3 consists of 13 residues. Germline CDR1 and CDR2: SEHNR and FQNEAQ (reference sequence). CDR3 sequence reads: CASSVGTPYGYTF. The CDR3 nucleotides are TGTGCCAGCAGCGTAGGGACACCCTATGGCTACACCTTC.

The sample holds a few counts of this clone. This rearrangement joins TRBV6-1 to TRBJ2-7; 9 positions match TRBD2. V shed 4 bases and J 1 base; nucleotides not matched to a gene: 5. Germline V gene sequence: CDR1 MNHNS, CDR2 SASEGT. This CDR3 comprises 15 residues. CDR3: CASSVSGGSSYEQYF. Here the CDR3 DNA reads TGTGCCAGCAGTGTTAGCGGGGGATCGTCCTACGAGCAGTACTTC.

The chain uses TRBV6-1 and TRBJ1-1; D unclear. V was shortened by 0 bases and J by 3 bases, with 14 bases between the two germline ends. Germline CDR1 reads MNHNS; CDR2 reads SASEGT. This CDR3 has 16 amino acids. CDR3 nucleotide sequence: TGTGCCAGCAGTGAAGCCATCGCGGAAAAACACACTGAAGCTTTCTTT. Encoded protein: CASSEAIAEKHTEAFF.

This chain connects TRBV6-5 to TRBJ2-5, with 8 positions matching TRBD2. J was trimmed by 6 bases and V by 0 bases; bases with no gene match: 6. Germline assignment: CDR1 MNHEY and CDR2 SVGAGI. The CDR3 runs to 15 residues. CDR3 sequence (DNA): TGTGCCAGCAGTTACTCCGTGGGACTAGTCCAGACCCAGTACTTC. This codes for CASSYSVGLVQTQYF.

V gene TRBV21-1 combines with J gene TRBJ1-6; the D call TRBD1 from the table was never checked on the DNA. TRBV21-1 is flagged as a pseudogene. The CDR3 is made up of 16 amino acids. CDR3 amino acids: CASSKGQGARNSPLHF. The DNA of the CDR3 is TGTGCCAGCAGCAAAGGACAGGGGGCGAGAAATTCACCCCTCCACTTT.

The genes are TRBV11-2 and TRBJ1-3; no clear D gene. V was cut by 1 base and J by 1 base, with 8 bases left in between. CDR1 and CDR2 (germline): SGHAT, FQNNGV. The CDR3 has 15 residues. In nucleotides, the CDR3 is TGTGCCAGCAGCTTAGTAGTACAGTCTGGAAACACCATATATTTT. It translates to CASSLVVQSGNTIYF.

This rearrangement joins TRBV2 to TRBJ1-1, with 10 bases fitting TRBD1. Germline CDR1 is SNHLY and CDR2 is FYNNEI. V lost 6 bases to trimming and J lost 5 bases; unmatched junction nucleotides: 9. This CDR3 contains 15 residues. The CDR3 DNA follows: TGTGCCAGCAGAGACCGACAGGGGGCGTGGACTGAAGCTTTCTTT. This codes for CASRDRQGAWTEAFF.

The V and J genes are TRBV6-1 and TRBJ1-5; the D gene is possibly TRBD1 (5 bases). V was clipped by 5 bases and J by 7 bases, with 15 bases between them. The germline CDR1 and CDR2 sequences are MNHNS and SASEGT. The CDR3 extends over 14 amino acids. The CDR3 region is CASSSQGSLQPQHF. CDR3 coding DNA: TGTGCCAGCAGTAGTCAGGGTTCGTTACAGCCCCAGCATTTT.

The V gene is TRBV5-1, the J gene TRBJ2-5; D not certain. Trimming stripped 0 bases from V and 5 bases from J, with 8 bases between. The CDR3 covers 13 residues. Germline-derived CDR1 and CDR2 are SGHRS and YFSETQ. For the CDR3, the DNA is TGCGCCAGCAGCTTGGAAGCGTCGGAGACCCAGTACTTC. Translated, it gives CASSLEASETQYF.

In this sample, this clone turned up once. This chain connects TRBV27 to TRBJ1-2, with D unclear. The germline V and J ends were trimmed by 0 bases and 2 bases, with 7 bases remaining between them. The CDR3 loop spans 14 amino acids. Germline V gene data show CDR1 as MNHEY and CDR2 as SMNVEV (reference sequence). The CDR3 nucleotides read TGTGCCAGCAGTTTATCGCCCGGGAACTATGGCTACACCTTC. Translated, it gives CASSLSPGNYGYTF.

The chain has TRBV27 and TRBJ1-2; D gene uncertain. The CDR3 loop spans 13 amino acids. V dropped 6 bases and J dropped 6 bases, with 14 bases sitting between them. CDR1 and CDR2 (germline): MNHEY, SMNVEV (reference sequence). The CDR3, as DNA: TGTGCCAGCAGCCCCCCGCGCGGTCATGGCTACACCTTC. Protein sequence: CASSPPRGHGYTF.

This chain connects TRBV19 to TRBJ2-3; 7 bases match TRBD2. Germline CDR1 is LNHDA and CDR2 is SQIVND (reference sequence). The CDR3 has 15 residues. J lost 1 base, V lost 5 bases, and 6 bases had no gene match. CDR3 residues: CASSGLADRTDTQYF. CDR3 in DNA: TGTGCCAGTAGTGGCCTAGCGGATCGCACAGATACGCAGTATTTT.

The CDR3 is CASSSFSGGAGDEQFF. DNA for the CDR3: TGTGCCAGCAGCTCCTTCAGCGGGGGGGCCGGCGATGAGCAGTTCTTC. The gene calls are TRBV7-8 and TRBJ2-1; 10 bases agree with TRBD2. In germline, CDR1 is SGHVS, CDR2 FQNEAQ. The CDR3 consists of 16 residues. V lost 4 bases to trimming and J lost 8 bases; unmatched junction nucleotides: 11. Looking up the rest from reference TRBV7-8 and TRBJ2-1 gives the full variable domain: GAGVSQSPRYKVAKRGQDVALRCDPISGHVSLFWYQQALGQGPEFLTYFQNEAQLDKSGLPSDRFFAERPEGSVSTLKIQRTQQEDSAVYLCASSSFSGGAGDEQFFGPGTRLTVL.

V gene TRBV7-9 combines with J gene TRBJ2-1; 9 nucleotides match TRBD1. The V gene's germline CDR1 is SEHNR and CDR2 FQNEAQ (reference sequence). The CDR3 totals 15 residues. Trimming took 5 bases from V and 10 from J; bases not matched to a gene: 12. DNA of the CDR3: TGTGCCAGCAGCCGAGAACAGGGACAGGGTAACGAGCAGTTCTTC. This encodes CASSREQGQGNEQFF.

V usage is TRBV7-3 and J usage is TRBJ2-7; 11 nucleotides align to TRBD2. CDR1 is SGHTA, CDR2 FQGTGA, per germline. Unmatched junction bases numbered 3, after V lost 3 bases and J lost 2 bases. This CDR3 is 15 amino acids long. Here the CDR3 reads CASSFSSGGPYEQYF. In DNA, the CDR3 is TGTGCCAGCAGCTTTTCTAGCGGGGGGCCCTACGAGCAGTACTTC.

The rearrangement joins TRBV6-1 to TRBJ2-6; no clear D. Germline CDR1 reads MNHNS; CDR2 reads SASEGT. The length of the CDR3 is 15 residues. With 0 bases removed from V and 0 bases from J, the gap between germline ends came to 3 bases. CDR3: CASSEANSGANVLTF. CDR3 in DNA: TGTGCCAGCAGTGAAGCGAACTCTGGGGCCAACGTCCTGACTTTC.

V is TRBV28 and J is TRBJ2-1; the D gene is possibly TRBD2 (8 bases). The V gene's germline CDR1 is MDHEN and CDR2 SYDVKM. The CDR3 length is 15 residues. V was cut by 3 bases and J by 9 bases, with 18 bases left in between. DNA for the CDR3: TGTGCCAGCAGTTTGGGACTAGGGGGCTGGGCTGAGCAGTTCTTC. It translates to CASSLGLGGWAEQFF.

Comments on this clone: Within the sample, other DNA sequences also encode this same CDR3. The J gene is TRBJ1-3, the V gene TRBV18, with TRBD1 identical over 12 bases. J gave up 5 bases and V 2 bases, and 4 bases lay outside the gene matches. CDR1 and CDR2 (germline): KGHSH, LQKENI. This CDR3 region has 16 residues. Written as DNA, the CDR3 is TGTGCCAGCTCACCATCGGGACAGGGGGCCAGAAACACCATATATTTT. Amino acids: CASSPSGQGARNTIYF.